This TCR beta chain emerged from a study of shared T cell receptors in the human thymus. The trim removed 2 bases at V and 1 base at J, leaving 4 bases unmatched. CDR1 and CDR2 from the germline V gene are MGHRA and YSYEKL. The CDR3 is 17 amino acids. Method: immunoSEQ multiplex PCR; TCRdb's copy keeps in-frame clones and lacks some. The repertoire holds about 730,000 clones, with roughly 85% as singletons. The same data also went into a second study, on human thymus T cells. That source reports: Highly overlapping thymic repertoires among unrelated individuals were reported in related research.

The chain couples TRBV4-1 to TRBJ2-7; 14 bases agree with TRBD2. Sequencing was performed on thymocytes. The sequence was obtained from a girl in the first two years of life with a congenital heart defect. The CDR3 sequence is CASSQPGLAGVSYEQYF. CDR3 in DNA: TGCGCCAGCAGCCAACCGGGACTAGCGGGGGTTTCCTACGAGCAGTACTTC.